This TCR beta chain stems from a study of blood T cell repertoires in COVID-19. Overall study: COVID-19 samples collected from the United States, Italy and Spain covered acute and convalescent phases.

As handled by the study authors: Amplified reference gene primers provided the basis for estimating nucleated cell counts. Sequencing was performed with immunoSEQ multiplex PCR; in TCRdb, only in-frame clones are kept and a portion is missing. The V and J calls and clone size were taken over from that table, and D and trimming were inferred from the DNA. The sample includes over 200,000 clones, nearly 90% of them seen just once. The CDR3 runs to 15 residues. From germline, CDR1 is LGHDT and CDR2 YNNKEL (reference sequence). The J segment lost 4 bases and the V segment lost 2 bases, leaving 6 bases of the junction unmatched.

The clonotype was recovered from a woman aged 18 to 35 who had recovered from COVID-19. The chain carries TRBV3-1 (or the pseudogene TRBV3-2) and TRBJ1-1; 8 nucleotides line up with TRBD1. The sequencing input was peripheral blood. The DNA for the CDR3 is TGTGCCAGCAGCCAACAGGGGACAGGAATCACTGAAGCTTTCTTT. The encoded protein is CASSQQGTGITEAFF.